One TCR beta chain is described in this entry. Its cognate antigen has yet to be identified. Base qualities are missing; no much larger clone stands one base away. Library preparation was by the immunoSEQ multiplex PCR assay. This is the immuneACCESS table as TCRdb keeps it, with only in-frame sequences that have V and J called. A part of the clones is gone; compared with another copy, unresolved V genes explain less than half, and the rest is unexplained. This sample gives around 56,000 clones in total; less than 95% of them show up just once. 2.2% of the sample is held by the ten biggest clonotypes. The data were obtained in a study of T cell changes during pregnancy in multiple sclerosis (dated by TCRdb to about 2019). Turning to the overall study: Changes in the T cell repertoire over the course of pregnancy were examined in this study in women with multiple sclerosis.

From the cysteine up to the phenylalanine, the CDR3 has a length of 15 residues. CDR3 DNA is the only sequence kept; it has 45 bases, read in frame from the first base. The germline ends are 19 bases apart after V is trimmed by 3 bases and J by 5 bases. CDR1 and CDR2, per the germline V gene, are SQVTM and ANQGSEA. The clonotype comes from a female donor in good health, enrolled as a control in a pregnancy study. The chain is assembled from TRBV29-1 and TRBJ1-1, and possibly TRBD1, on 6 matching bases. The sequenced sample was peripheral blood, obtained in the first trimester of pregnancy. The CDR3 region has the sequence CSVDLQDRFLTEAFF. The sequence in DNA is TGCAGCGTTGACCTCCAAGACAGGTTTTTAACTGAAGCTTTCTTT.